A selection of T cell receptor beta chains follows, all from one sample in a study of identical twins. TCRdb processed the 5' RACE reads anew with MiXCR; each CDR3 protein has one entry. This table holds approximately 700,000 distinct CDR3 sequences, about 18% found once. These data are also associated with another study on T cells expressing NK-cell markers.

Input material: PBMCs. Source of these receptors: a woman between 18 and 29 years old in good health. Each CDR3 is given with its conserved first and last residue. Size values are once, few and many counts, or a class for expanded clones, and some rows have none.

clone_size v_call cdr3_aa
few TRBV5-5 CASSLGLAAANTGELFF
few TRBV12-3/TRBV12-4 CASILLTGNTGELFF
. TRBV12-3/TRBV12-4 CASSLGQRDTEAFF
. TRBV9 CDSSVSLYNEQFF
. TRBV20-1 CSALPSGSTYEQYF
many TRBV7-9 CASSFPSSGANVLTF
few TRBV10-3 CAIRQTASGTYNEQFF
. TRBV20-1 CSARTTGASGSNTDTQYF
. TRBV12-3/TRBV12-4 CASSYGGAGTGELFF
. TRBV30 CAWRGGASSYEQYF
. TRBV9 CASSSGMVAEAFF
. TRBV7-9 CASSRGRDRLNTEAFF
. TRBV13 CATIRGNTIYF
. TRBV21-1 CASSKGARRGAYTDTQYF
. TRBV2 CASIQAGADTQYF